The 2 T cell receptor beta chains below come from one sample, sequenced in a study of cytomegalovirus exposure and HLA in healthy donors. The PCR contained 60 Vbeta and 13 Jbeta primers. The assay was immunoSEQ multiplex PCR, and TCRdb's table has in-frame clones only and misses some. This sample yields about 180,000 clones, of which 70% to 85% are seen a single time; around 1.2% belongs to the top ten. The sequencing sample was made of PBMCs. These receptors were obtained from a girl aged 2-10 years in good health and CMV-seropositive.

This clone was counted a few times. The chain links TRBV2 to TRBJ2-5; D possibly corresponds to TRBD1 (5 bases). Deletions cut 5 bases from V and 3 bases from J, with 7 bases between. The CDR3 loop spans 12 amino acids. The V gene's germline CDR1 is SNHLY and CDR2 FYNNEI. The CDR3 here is CASSTTEETQYF. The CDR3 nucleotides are TGTGCCAGCAGTACGACAGAAGAGACCCAGTACTTC. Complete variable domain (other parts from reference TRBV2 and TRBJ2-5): EPEVTQTPSHQVTQMGQEVILRCVPISNHLYFYWYRQILGQKVEFLVSFYNNEISEKSEIFDDQFSVERPDGSNFTLKIRSTKLEDSAMYFCASSTTEETQYFGPGTRLLVL.

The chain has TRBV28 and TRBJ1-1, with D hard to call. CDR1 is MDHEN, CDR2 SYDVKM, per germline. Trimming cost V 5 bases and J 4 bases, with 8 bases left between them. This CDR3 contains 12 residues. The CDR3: CASSEKSTEAFF. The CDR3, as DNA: TGTGCCAGCAGTGAAAAGAGCACTGAAGCTTTCTTT.